One and the same sample provided the 17 T cell receptor beta chains below, sequenced in a study of blood T cell repertoires in COVID-19. Measured with immunoSEQ multiplex PCR; TCRdb has only the in-frame clones, and not every one. The table lists 150,000 or so clones, 86% of them singletons. What was sequenced was peripheral blood. The receptors come from a woman in her sixties or seventies with acute or convalescent COVID-19.

The genes are TRBV18 and TRBJ1-1, with a tentative D call TRBD1 (5 bases). The CDR3 sequence is 12 residues long. V was clipped by 1 base and J by 5 bases, with 5 bases between them. Per germline, CDR1 KGHSH and CDR2 LQKENI. The CDR3 is CASSPQGTEAFF. CDR3 DNA: TGTGCCAGCTCACCACAGGGGACTGAAGCTTTCTTT.

The gene calls are TRBV28 and TRBJ1-2, with a possible D match to TRBD1 (5 bases). V lost 2 bases and J lost 11, with 12 bases in between. Germline lookup yields CDR1 MDHEN and CDR2 SYDVKM. CDR3 length: 12 residues. The CDR3 protein is CASSLGTLAYTF. Written as DNA, the CDR3 is TGTGCCAGCAGTTTAGGGACTTTGGCGTACACCTTC.

The chain carries TRBV9 and TRBJ2-2, with TRBD1 identical over 8 bases. The ends lost 0 bases at V and 7 bases at J; junction bases unmatched: 11. The CDR3 has 17 residues. Per germline, CDR1 SGDLS and CDR2 YYNGEE. DNA for the CDR3: TGTGCCAGCAGCGTAGGAGGGGCAGGGGGCTTTGTCGGGGAGCTGTTTTTT. It is translated as CASSVGGAGGFVGELFF.

This clone was detected many times. Other nucleotide sequences in the sample specify the same CDR3. The chain uses TRBV3-1 (or the pseudogene TRBV3-2) and TRBJ2-5; 9 nucleotides align to TRBD2. Germline V gene lookup returns CDR1 LGHDT and CDR2 YNNKEL (reference sequence). Trimming removed 3 bases from V and 3 bases from J; junction bases left unmatched: 2. The CDR3 contains 14 residues. The CDR3 region has the DNA TGTGCCAGCAGCCATGTAGCGGGGGAAGAGACCCAGTACTTC. Amino acid sequence: CASSHVAGEETQYF.

This clone was recorded only once. The chain joins TRBV5-8 to TRBJ2-3; 11 bases are a match to TRBD2. This CDR3 region has 17 residues. The junction had 7 bases not matched to a gene; V was cut back by 3 bases and J by 1 base. The germline V gene has CDR1 SGHTS and CDR2 YDEGEE. This chain's CDR3 is CASSSGTSGGGTDTQYF. The CDR3 region has the DNA TGTGCCAGCAGCTCTGGGACTAGCGGAGGGGGCACAGATACGCAGTATTTT. The variable domain in full, with the rest retrieved from reference TRBV5-8 and TRBJ2-3, is EAGVTQSPTHLIKTRGQQATLRCSPISGHTSVYWYQQALGLGLQFLLWYDEGEERNRGNFPPRFSGRQFPNYSSELNVNALELEDSALYLCASSSGTSGGGTDTQYFGPGTRLTVL.

V and J are TRBV5-5 and TRBJ1-6, with D perhaps TRBD1 (6 bases). Per germline, CDR1 SGHKS and CDR2 YYEKEE (reference sequence). The CDR3 extends over 15 amino acids. V was trimmed by 4 bases and J by 10 bases, leaving 18 bases between them. CDR3 in amino acids: CASSPSTQGSSPLHF. In nucleotides, the CDR3 is TGTGCCAGCAGCCCTAGCACACAGGGTAGCTCACCCCTCCACTTT.

This clone came up a few times. V gene TRBV29-1 combines with J gene TRBJ2-3; 13 bases map to TRBD2. Losses at the gene ends were 2 bases for V and 1 base for J; bases not matched to a gene: 15. In germline, CDR1 is SQVTM, CDR2 ANQGSEA. This CDR3 is 20 amino acids long. CDR3 region: CSVEPRGTSGAARGTDTQYF. CDR3 DNA sequence: TGCAGCGTTGAACCTCGAGGGACTAGCGGGGCGGCGAGGGGCACAGATACGCAGTATTTT.

The chain carries TRBV18 and TRBJ2-3, with D perhaps TRBD1 (5 bases). The CDR3 is 14 amino acids. CDR1 KGHSH and CDR2 LQKENI come from the germline V gene. Trimming stripped 3 bases from V and 2 bases from J, with 9 bases between. DNA for the CDR3: TGTGCCAGCTCACCGGGGCCAAACACAGATACGCAGTATTTT. It translates to CASSPGPNTDTQYF.

The chain links TRBV28 to TRBJ1-5, with 10 bases matching TRBD1. V lost 6 bases, J lost 6 bases, and 2 bases stayed unmatched. CDR3 length equals 13 residues. The germline V gene encodes CDR1 MDHEN and CDR2 SYDVKM. The CDR3 nucleotides read TGTGCCAGCAGAGGGGACAGGGGTCAGCCCCAGCATTTT. It encodes CASRGDRGQPQHF.

The rearrangement joins TRBV27 to TRBJ1-1, with D unclear. Trimming left V 6 bases short and J 2 bases short, with 16 bases between. From germline, CDR1 is MNHEY and CDR2 SMNVEV (reference sequence). CDR3 length: 15 amino acids. The CDR3 bases are TGTGCCAGCAGGTGGCGGGAGGGTTTAAACACTGAAGCTTTCTTT. Amino acid sequence: CASRWREGLNTEAFF.

This chain uses TRBV28 with TRBJ2-7; 12 nucleotides align to TRBD1. The CDR3 covers 14 residues. V lost 6 bases and J lost 7; bases outside the gene matches: 7. Germline lookup yields CDR1 MDHEN and CDR2 SYDVKM. CDR3 loop: CASSPGQGAGEQYF. The CDR3 DNA reads as TGTGCCAGCAGCCCGGGACAGGGGGCGGGTGAGCAGTACTTC. Full variable domain (rest looked up from reference TRBV28 and TRBJ2-7): DVKVTQSSRYLVKRTGEKVFLECVQDMDHENMFWYRQDPGLGLRLIYFSYDVKMKEKGDIPEGYSVSREKKERFSLILESASTNQTSMYLCASSPGQGAGEQYFGPGTRLTVT.

The chain recombines TRBV19 with TRBJ1-5; TRBD1 aligns across 7 bases. With V trimmed by 6 bases and J by 2 bases, 7 bases remained unmatched. Germline assignment: CDR1 LNHDA and CDR2 SQIVND (reference sequence). The CDR3 covers 15 residues. In nucleotides, the CDR3 is TGTGCCAGTAGACCACTCGACAGGGGCAATCAGCCCCAGCATTTT. Translation gives CASRPLDRGNQPQHF.

This clone showed up just once. V gene TRBV23-1 combines with J gene TRBJ1-1, with 7 bases lining up with TRBD1. TRBV23-1 is marked as an open reading frame, function uncertain. V lost 4 bases and J lost 1; bases outside the gene matches: 15. The CDR3 runs 18 residues. CDR3 bases: TGCGCCAGCAGTCTCCGAAAGGGGGCTCCACCCCCGAACACTGAAGCTTTCTTT. This translates into CASSLRKGAPPPNTEAFF.

The V and J genes are TRBV3-1 (or the pseudogene TRBV3-2) and TRBJ1-5, with D tentatively TRBD1 (5 bases). Per the germline V gene, CDR1 is LGHDT and CDR2 is YNNKEL (reference sequence). The V end was cut by 0 bases, the J end by 7 bases, with 13 bases between. The CDR3 is 15 amino acids. The CDR3, as DNA: TGTGCCAGCAGCCAAGACTGGAGACAGACCCAGCCCCAGCATTTT. Translated: CASSQDWRQTQPQHF.

The chain has TRBV7-2 and TRBJ2-4; a weak D match, TRBD1 (5 bases). This CDR3 contains 14 residues. The V end lost 0 bases, the J end lost 3 bases, and 6 bases lay between the germline ends. Germline V lookup: CDR1 SGHTA, CDR2 FQGNSA. As DNA, the CDR3 is TGTGCCAGCAGCTTAGCAGGGGTCAAAAACATTCAGTACTTC. Amino acids: CASSLAGVKNIQYF.

This clone has more than one count but fewer than ten. The rearrangement uses TRBV11-2 and TRBJ2-3; TRBD1 matches at 7 bases. The length of the CDR3 is 14 residues. V gave up 6 bases and J gave up 3 bases; unmatched junction bases: 6. The germline CDR1 and CDR2 sequences are SGHAT and FQNNGV. CDR3 sequence reads: CASRLEQGTDTQYF. The CDR3 coding sequence is TGTGCCAGCAGGCTCGAACAGGGGACAGATACGCAGTATTTT.

The gene calls are TRBV24-1 and TRBJ2-3, with 13 positions matching TRBD2. There are 17 residues in the CDR3. V shed 4 bases and J 7 bases; nucleotides not matched to a gene: 10. Germline V gene lookup returns CDR1 KGHDR and CDR2 SFDVKD. The CDR3 here is CATSDPAGLAGVYTQYF. In DNA, the CDR3 is TGTGCCACCAGTGACCCTGCCGGACTAGCGGGGGTGTATACGCAGTATTTT.